One and the same sample provided the 8 T cell receptor beta chains below, sequenced in a study of blood T cell repertoires in COVID-19. Assay: immunoSEQ multiplex PCR; the TCRdb copy retains only in-frame clones and omits some. The table includes tens of thousands of clones, approximately 91% detected once. The sample was peripheral blood. The receptors stem from a human donor with active COVID-19. The donor label of this sample is uncertain.

This chain joins TRBV13 and TRBJ1-4, with TRBD1 matching 8 bases. Germline-derived CDR1 and CDR2 are PRHDT and FYEKMQ (reference sequence). Trimming cost V 2 bases and J 8 bases; bases outside gene matches: 7. CDR3 length: 15 residues. The CDR3 protein is CASSLRQGSREKLFF. The CDR3 coding sequence is TGTGCCAGCAGCTTACGACAGGGGAGCAGGGAAAAACTGTTTTTT.

The rearrangement uses TRBV28 and TRBJ1-6; 7 bases fit TRBD1. Germline V gene sequence: CDR1 MDHEN, CDR2 SYDVKM. The CDR3 spans 13 residues. V dropped 8 bases and J dropped 5; count of bases not matched to a gene: 3. In DNA form, the CDR3 reads TGTGCCAGCTCGACAGGGAATAATTCACCCCTCCACTTT. It encodes CASSTGNNSPLHF.

This chain links TRBV19 with TRBJ2-3; TRBD1 is a possible D gene (5 bases). The V end was cut by 0 bases, the J end by 8 bases, with 12 bases between. The CDR3 loop spans 14 amino acids. The germline V gene has CDR1 LNHDA and CDR2 SQIVND (reference sequence). The chain's CDR3 is CASSIDRFQGTQYF. DNA of the CDR3: TGTGCCAGTAGTATAGATCGGTTTCAGGGTACGCAGTATTTT.

This chain uses TRBV11-3 with TRBJ1-1, with a possible D match to TRBD1 (5 bases). V was shortened by 6 bases and J by 5 bases, with 13 bases between the two germline ends. Germline V lookup: CDR1 SGHNT, CDR2 YENEEA. The length of the CDR3 is 13 residues. CDR3 amino acids: CASSYTRGTEAFF. The CDR3 DNA reads TGTGCCAGCAGTTATACACGGGGGACTGAAGCTTTCTTT.

V is TRBV7-2 and J is TRBJ2-3, with 8 bases that match TRBD1. Per germline, CDR1 SGHTA and CDR2 FQGNSA. CDR3 length equals 16 residues. J gave up 2 bases and V 5 bases, and 9 bases lay outside the gene matches. The CDR3 DNA follows: TGTGCCAGCAGCCTTGAGACAGGGGTCAACACAGATACGCAGTATTTT. Translation: CASSLETGVNTDTQYF. Together with reference TRBV7-2 and TRBJ2-3, the CDR3 gives the full variable domain: GAGVSQSPSNKVTEKGKDVELRCDPISGHTALYWYRQSLGQGLEFLIYFQGNSAPDKSGLPSDRFSAERTGGSVSTLTIQRTQQEDSAVYLCASSLETGVNTDTQYFGPGTRLTVL.

This clone was seen once. The V gene is TRBV5-1, the J gene TRBJ1-2, with D possibly being TRBD1 (6 bases). The CDR3 is 11 amino acids. Per germline, CDR1 SGHRS and CDR2 YFSETQ. Between the trimmed V and J ends, which lost 7 bases and 4 bases, there was a span of 8 bases. The CDR3 DNA reads as TGCGCCAGCCAGACAGGCTATGGCTACACCTTC. It is translated as CASQTGYGYTF. The variable domain in full, with the rest retrieved from reference TRBV5-1 and TRBJ1-2, is KAGVTQTPRYLIKTRGQQVTLSCSPISGHRSVSWYQQTPGQGLQFLFEYFSETQRNKGNFPGRFSGRQFSNSRSEMNVSTLELGDSALYLCASQTGYGYTFGSGTRLTVV.

This clone is a singleton in its sample. The chain uses TRBV5-4 and TRBJ2-1; 10 bases line up with TRBD2. This CDR3 has 15 amino acids. V was pared by 1 base and J by 4 bases, with 2 bases of the junction left unmatched. Germline values: CDR1 SGHNT, CDR2 YYREEE (reference sequence). The CDR3 DNA reads TGTGCCAGCAGCTTGACTAGCGGGGATTACAATGAGCAGTTCTTC. The encoded protein is CASSLTSGDYNEQFF.

The chain joins TRBV6-5 to TRBJ2-7, with 8 positions matching TRBD2. Per germline, CDR1 MNHEY and CDR2 SVGAGI. V shed 2 bases, J shed 0 bases, and the junction held 3 bases outside the gene matches. CDR3 length: 15 amino acids. CDR3 nucleotides: TGTGCCAGCAGTTACGGCGGGAGGTCCTCCTACGAGCAGTACTTC. Translating it yields CASSYGGRSSYEQYF.